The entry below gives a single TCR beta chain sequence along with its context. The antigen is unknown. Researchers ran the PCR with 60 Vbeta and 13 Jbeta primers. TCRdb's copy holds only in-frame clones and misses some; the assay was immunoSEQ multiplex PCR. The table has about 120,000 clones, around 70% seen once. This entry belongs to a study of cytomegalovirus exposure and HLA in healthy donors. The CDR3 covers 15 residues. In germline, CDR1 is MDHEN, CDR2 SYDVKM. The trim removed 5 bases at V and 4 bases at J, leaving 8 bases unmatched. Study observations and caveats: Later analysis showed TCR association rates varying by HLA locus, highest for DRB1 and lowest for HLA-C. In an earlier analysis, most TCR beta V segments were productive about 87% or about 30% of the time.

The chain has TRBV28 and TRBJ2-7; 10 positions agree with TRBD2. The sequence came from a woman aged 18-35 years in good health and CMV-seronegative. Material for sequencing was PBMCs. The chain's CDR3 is CASSPQGLAAYEQYF. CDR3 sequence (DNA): TGTGCCAGCAGTCCACAAGGACTAGCGGCATACGAGCAGTACTTC.